This TCR beta chain stems from a study of T cell responses to AZD1222 COVID-19 vaccine. Study-wide results and limits: Only after the peak T cell response were repertoires sampled.

Profiled with immunoSEQ multiplex PCR; TCRdb holds only in-frame clones, not every one. This sample has 83,000 or so clones; about 82% occur once, and the top ten carry more than 8.5%. For this clone: Its antigen is not known. A read error may produce the germline difference seen at one junction end.

Germline V gives CDR1 SNHLY, CDR2 FYNNEI. The CDR3 contains 12 residues. The sequenced sample was peripheral blood, obtained on day 0 of AZD1222 vaccination. J is TRBJ2-1 and V is TRBV2; 9 bases align to TRBD2. This clonotype originated in an adult in good health. CDR3 DNA sequence: TGTGCCAGCAGTCCCACTCCGGGACTAGCTGTCTTC. Amino acids: CASSPTPGLAVF.